These 2 T cell receptor beta chains originate from one sample sequenced in a study of CXCR3-negative and CXCR3-positive naive CD8 T cells. Study-wide findings and caveats: When CXCR3-positive naive cells were set against CXCR3-negative naive cells, the former had more hydrophobic TRB CDR3s.

No antigen is known for these receptors. UMI-labeled TRB cDNA libraries were prepared by 5' RACE. TCRdb reanalyzed the 5' RACE reads and collapses them to one entry per CDR3 protein, without DNA. The sample has about 150,000 distinct CDR3 sequences. Sequencing used naive CXCR3+ CD8+ T cells from blood. The subset here: CD45RO-CCR7+CD27+CD95- naive CD8+ T cells expressing CXCR3 (TNR3+). These receptors came from a human donor in good health. Some clones in this sample may be carry-over from other donors' samples.

The CDR3 loop is CASGLGEAYNEQFF. The chain links TRBV27 to TRBJ2-1; checking the TCRdb D call of TRBD2 is not possible without DNA. This CDR3 spans 14 amino acids. CDR1 and CDR2 from the germline V gene are MNHEY and SMNVEV (reference sequence).

V is TRBV13 and J is TRBJ2-1; TCRdb's D gene call, TRBD1, goes unchecked for lack of DNA. Looked up from germline, CDR1 is PRHDT and CDR2 is FYEKMQ (reference sequence). The length of the CDR3 is 17 residues. The CDR3 spells CASSFPSGEYSYNEQFF. The full variable domain, rest sourced from reference TRBV13 and TRBJ2-1, is AAGVIQSPRHLIKEKRETATLKCYPIPRHDTVYWYQQGPGQDPQFLISFYEKMQSDKGSIPDRFSAQQFSDYHSELNMSSLELGDSALYFCASSFPSGEYSYNEQFFGPGTRLTVL.